What follows describes a single TCR beta chain. This clonotype was counted at least ten times. The specificity of this receptor is unknown. Base qualities are missing; no much larger clone stands one base away. The sample is drawn from a study of T cells in Graves' hyperthyroidism and ophthalmopathy (dated by TCRdb to about 2019). As for the study more broadly: Peripheral blood samples were taken at initial diagnosis, before any treatment was given. Prospective prediction of ophthalmopathy was tested in an independent validation cohort of 18 to 20 hyperthyroidism patients and 17 patients who later progressed to ophthalmopathy. A discovery cohort of roughly 100 patients, approximately 45 with Graves' ophthalmopathy and about 58 with stable Graves' hyperthyroidism, was used to find distinguishing TCR V-J signatures. After sampling, hyperthyroidism patients received methimazole starting at 30 mg daily, and ophthalmopathy patients received high-dose intravenous methylprednisolone. The roughly 100 discovery patients were randomly split 7:3 into training and test sets. Thyroid tissue and blood T-cell repertoires from roughly 6 Graves' hyperthyroidism patients were also compared in the study. The paper reports TCR Vbeta CDR3 sequencing of approximately 140 peripheral blood samples: some 44 ophthalmopathy, approximately 74 hyperthyroidism and around 17 progressor patients.

Amplification of TCR beta CDR3 regions was carried out from RNA transcripts. A first-round RT-PCR of the TCR CDR3 used the HTBI primer set with the Qiagen OneStep RT-PCR kit. Libraries were constructed in a second round of multiplex PCR, after which size selection and purification were carried out. The libraries were sequenced on an Illumina HiSeq2000 using paired-end 100 bp reads. In the original analysis: SOAPnuke was used to process the raw data, with reads discarded if the reads contained adapters or uncalled bases, had a mean Phred below 15, or lacked an exact constant-primer or identifier match. COPE v1.2.5 was used to merge the high-quality paired reads, and each unique nucleotide sequence was defined as a clonotype. Clonotypes were aligned to IMGT TRBV, TRBD and TRBJ reference segments using MiTCR v1.1. Only V-J combinations with frequency above 0.0001, covering about 99% of repertoires, were analysed. The TCS score was defined as F50 (clonal expansion) divided by E x V (chaos), with BLOSUM62-based TCRdist calculated between CDR3 peptides within each V-J. Welch's t-statistics and random forest reduced roughly 500 V-J features to fewer than 15, which were used in a naive Bayes classifier (R e1071). TCRdb reprocessing: public reads trimmed at Q25 with fastp, clones called with MiXCR, in-frame beta chains kept. Rows are unified per CDR3 protein, each entry keeping the most common DNA and genes. The V and J calls were not made by the authors but by TCRdb's processing. In this sample the table shows approximately 690,000 distinct CDR3 sequences, roughly 15% of which occur a single time. Around 13% of the sample comes from the top ten.

Ophthalmopathy patients had moderately to severely active disease, with a Clinical Activity Score of 3 or more, a NOSPECS grade of 4 or more, and a disease duration of less than 3 months. The study excluded patients with uncontrolled infections, other autoimmune diseases, pregnancy or lactation. Diagnoses were established on the basis of clinical symptoms, serum thyroxine and TRAb, thyroid ultrasound, and orbital computed tomography. PBMCs were isolated from more than 8 ml of fresh peripheral blood by Ficoll-Paque density gradient centrifugation. Total RNA was extracted with Trizol reagent, and quality was checked on an Agilent 2100 Bioanalyzer. What the work shows at the level of the full study, not this receptor alone: A 13 V-J signature model separated ophthalmopathy from stable hyperthyroidism, with 87.88% sensitivity and 81.08% specificity in cross-validation and 80%/75% in testing. Blood samples also contained most of the expanded thyroid clonotypes (frequency above 0.001), which suggests that blood repertoires may reflect thyroid immune responses. Sample size was not statistically predetermined, and blinding of investigators to group allocation was not performed. During validation, the model predicted progression to ophthalmopathy a median of about 6.3 months ahead of onset, with around 71% sensitivity and 72% to 85% specificity.

The CDR3 goes from the cysteine to the phenylalanine over 15 residues. Left in the record is the CDR3 DNA by itself, 45 bases read in frame from the first base. Deletion took 0 bases off V and 2 bases off J, with a span of 7 bases between the germline ends. This sequence originates from a woman in her forties or fifties with Graves' ophthalmopathy. Recombination joined TRBV12-3 or TRBV12-4 with TRBJ2-2, with the D gene uncertain. Sequences were obtained from blood. CDR3 reads: CASSLAATNTGELFF. The sequenced DNA is TGTGCCAGCAGTTTAGCGGCGACCAACACCGGGGAGCTGTTTTTT.